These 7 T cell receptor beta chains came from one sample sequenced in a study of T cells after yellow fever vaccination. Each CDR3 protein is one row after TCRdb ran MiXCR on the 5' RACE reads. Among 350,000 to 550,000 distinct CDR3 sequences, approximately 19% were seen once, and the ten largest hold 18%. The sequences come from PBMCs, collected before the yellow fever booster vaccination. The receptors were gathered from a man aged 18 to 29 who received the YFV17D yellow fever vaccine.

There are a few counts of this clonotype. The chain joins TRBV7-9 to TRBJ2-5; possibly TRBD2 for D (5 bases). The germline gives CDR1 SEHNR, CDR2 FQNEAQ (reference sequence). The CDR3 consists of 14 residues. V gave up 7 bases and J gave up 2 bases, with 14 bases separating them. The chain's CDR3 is CASTPLGGQETQYF. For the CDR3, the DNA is TGTGCCAGCACGCCCTTAGGCGGGCAAGAGACCCAGTACTTC.

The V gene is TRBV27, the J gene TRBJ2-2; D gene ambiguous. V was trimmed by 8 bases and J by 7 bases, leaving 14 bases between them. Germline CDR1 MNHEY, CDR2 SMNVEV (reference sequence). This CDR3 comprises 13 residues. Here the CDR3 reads CASRLLRNGELFF. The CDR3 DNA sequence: TGTGCCAGCCGACTCCTCAGGAACGGGGAGCTGTTTTTT.

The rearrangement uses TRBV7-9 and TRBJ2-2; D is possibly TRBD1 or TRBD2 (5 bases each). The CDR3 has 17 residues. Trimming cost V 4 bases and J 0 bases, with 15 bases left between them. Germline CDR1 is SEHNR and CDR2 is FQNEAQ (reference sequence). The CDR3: CASSWKERGPNTGELFF. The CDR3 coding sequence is TGTGCCAGCAGCTGGAAGGAGAGGGGCCCGAACACCGGGGAGCTGTTTTTT.

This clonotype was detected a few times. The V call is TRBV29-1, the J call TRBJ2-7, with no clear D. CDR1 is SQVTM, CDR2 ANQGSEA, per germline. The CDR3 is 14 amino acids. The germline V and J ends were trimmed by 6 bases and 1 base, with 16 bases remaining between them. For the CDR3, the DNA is TGCAGCGTCCCATCCGAGACGGCGTCCTACGAGCAGTACTTC. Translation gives CSVPSETASYEQYF.

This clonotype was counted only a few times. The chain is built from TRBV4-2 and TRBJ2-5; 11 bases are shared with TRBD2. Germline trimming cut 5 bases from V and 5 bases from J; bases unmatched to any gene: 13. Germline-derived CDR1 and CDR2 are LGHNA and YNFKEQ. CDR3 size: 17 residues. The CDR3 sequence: CASSENYLTSGAETQYF. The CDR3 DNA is TGTGCCAGCAGCGAAAACTACCTGACTAGCGGGGCGGAGACCCAGTACTTC.

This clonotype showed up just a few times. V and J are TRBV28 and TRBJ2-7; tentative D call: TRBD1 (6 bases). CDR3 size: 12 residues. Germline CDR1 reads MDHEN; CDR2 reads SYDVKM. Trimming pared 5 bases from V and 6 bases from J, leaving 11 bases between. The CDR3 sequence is CASSITGREQYV. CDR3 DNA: TGTGCCAGCAGTATCACAGGGCGCGAGCAGTACGTC.

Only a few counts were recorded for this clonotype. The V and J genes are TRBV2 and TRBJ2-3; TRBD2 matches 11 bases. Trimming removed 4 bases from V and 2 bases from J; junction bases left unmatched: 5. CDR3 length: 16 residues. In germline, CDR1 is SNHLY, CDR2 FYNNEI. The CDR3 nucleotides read TGTGCCAGCAGTGCACTACTAGCGGGGGCCACAGATACGCAGTATTTT. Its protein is CASSALLAGATDTQYF.